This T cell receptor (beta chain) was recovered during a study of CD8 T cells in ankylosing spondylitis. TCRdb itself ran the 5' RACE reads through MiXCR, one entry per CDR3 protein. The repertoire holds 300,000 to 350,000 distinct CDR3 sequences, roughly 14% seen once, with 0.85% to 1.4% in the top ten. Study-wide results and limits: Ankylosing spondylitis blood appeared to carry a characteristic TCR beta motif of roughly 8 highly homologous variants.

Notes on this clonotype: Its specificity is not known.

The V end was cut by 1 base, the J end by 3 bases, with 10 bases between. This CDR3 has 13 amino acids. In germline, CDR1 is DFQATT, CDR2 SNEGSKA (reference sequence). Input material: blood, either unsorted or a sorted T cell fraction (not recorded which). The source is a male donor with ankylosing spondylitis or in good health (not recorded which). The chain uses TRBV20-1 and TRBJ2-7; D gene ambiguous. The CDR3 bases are TGCAGTGCTAGAGGTACACCACACTACGAGCAGTACTTC. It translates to CSARGTPHYEQYF.